The clone carrying this TCR beta chain was counted a single time. Donors were grouped by their self-reported clinical history. The data were obtained in a study of blood T cell repertoires in COVID-19. Study-wide context: Samples taken during acute and convalescent COVID-19 were collected in the United States, Italy and Spain. Sample material is recorded as cDNA or gDNA derived from T cells, B-cell-depleted T cells, or PBMCs.

Clones were sequenced by immunoSEQ multiplex PCR, and TCRdb holds only the in-frame ones, with some missing. The sample consists of some 300,000 clones, roughly 86% of them appearing once. The TCR originated in a woman in her twenties or thirties who had recovered from COVID-19. The sequenced sample was PBMCs or T cells enriched from blood (not recorded which).

CDR3 DNA sequence: TGTGCCAGCAAACCAGGGGAGGGCACTGAAGCTTTCTTT. Translation: CASKPGEGTEAFF. The rearrangement joins TRBV5-8 to TRBJ1-1; D perhaps matches TRBD1 (6 bases). The CDR3 extends over 13 amino acids. The V end was cut by 6 bases, the J end by 4 bases, with 13 bases between. Germline CDR1 is SGHTS and CDR2 is YDEGEE.